This TCR beta chain was recorded in a study of shared clonotypes between healthy human individuals. In the CD4+ fraction, cells were divided into CD45RA+ naive and CD45RA-negative memory subsets. Assay used: immunoSEQ multiplex PCR; TCRdb lists only in-frame clones, some missing. The repertoire holds over a million clones, around 75% seen once, with approximately 1.5% in the top ten. Germline CDR1 is SGHRS and CDR2 is YFSETQ. The CDR3 is 13 amino acids. Trimming pared 1 base from V and 8 bases from J, leaving 9 bases between. Source material: memory CD4+ T cells sorted from blood. The sample's subset: CD45RA-negative fraction. This receptor was identified in a man between 18 and 35 years old in good health. The chain is built from TRBV5-1 and TRBJ2-2; D unclear. CDR3 coding DNA: TGCGCCAGCAGCTTGATCCCGGGTGGGGAGCTGTTTTTT. It encodes CASSLIPGGELFF.